A selection of T cell receptor beta chains follows, all from one sample in a study of cytomegalovirus exposure and HLA in healthy donors. Libraries were prepared by immunoSEQ multiplex PCR; TCRdb keeps only in-frame clonotypes and omits some of them. This table lists about 130,000 clones. Sequencing input: PBMCs. The source of these receptors is a woman aged 55-75 years in good health and CMV-seronegative. The CDR3 runs from the conserved cysteine through the conserved F or W. The D gene is left open where the match is weak.

d_gene: -
len: 13
v_gene: TRBV5-1
j_gene: TRBJ2-4
CDR3aa: CASSPGTQNIQYF
CDR3nt: TGCGCCAGCAGTCCCGGGACACAAAACATTCAGTACTTC

d_gene: -
len: 12
v_gene: TRBV7-2
j_gene: TRBJ1-2
CDR3aa: CASSLDGYGYTF
CDR3nt: TGTGCCAGCAGCTTAGACGGCTATGGCTACACCTTC

d_gene: -
len: 12
v_gene: TRBV6-5
j_gene: TRBJ2-2
CDR3aa: CASRSTTGELFF
CDR3nt: TGTGCCAGCAGGAGCACGACTGGGGAGCTGTTTTTT

d_gene: -
len: 16
v_gene: TRBV7-9
j_gene: TRBJ2-3
CDR3aa: CASSLTGDFSTDTQYF
CDR3nt: TGTGCCAGCAGCTTAACCGGGGACTTTAGCACAGATACGCAGTATTTT

d_gene: -
len: 11
v_gene: TRBV6-1
j_gene: TRBJ2-7
CDR3aa: CASRAPYEQYF
CDR3nt: TGTGCCAGCAGAGCCCCCTACGAGCAGTACTTC

d_gene: -
len: 15
v_gene: TRBV5-5
j_gene: TRBJ2-7
CDR3aa: CASSLRTVSSYEQYF
CDR3nt: TGTGCCAGCAGCTTGAGGACAGTAAGCTCCTACGAGCAGTACTTC

d_gene: TRBD1
len: 13
v_gene: TRBV5-6
j_gene: TRBJ1-3
CDR3aa: CASSLAGGNTIYF
CDR3nt: TGTGCCAGCAGCTTGGCAGGGGGGAACACCATATATTTT

d_gene: -
len: 16
v_gene: TRBV7-9
j_gene: TRBJ2-2
CDR3aa: CASSLVTRPNTGELFF
CDR3nt: TGTGCCAGCAGCTTAGTAACACGCCCGAACACCGGGGAGCTGTTTTTT

d_gene: -
len: 11
v_gene: TRBV11-2
j_gene: TRBJ2-5
CDR3aa: CASSLRETQYF
CDR3nt: TGTGCCAGCAGCCTCAGGGAGACCCAGTACTTC

d_gene: -
len: 15
v_gene: TRBV5-4
j_gene: TRBJ2-2
CDR3aa: CASSLVGQNTGELFF
CDR3nt: TGTGCCAGCAGCTTGGTTGGACAGAACACCGGGGAGCTGTTTTTT

d_gene: TRBD1
len: 18
v_gene: TRBV12-5
j_gene: TRBJ1-5
CDR3aa: CASGFRPTGTGGVQPQHF
CDR3nt: TGTGCTAGTGGTTTCCGCCCTACCGGGACAGGGGGCGTTCAGCCCCAGCATTTT

d_gene: TRBD1
len: 14
v_gene: TRBV5-4
j_gene: TRBJ2-7
CDR3aa: CASSPKDRGYEQYF
CDR3nt: TGTGCCAGCAGCCCCAAGGACAGGGGATACGAGCAGTACTTC

d_gene: TRBD1
len: 18
v_gene: TRBV10-2
j_gene: TRBJ1-6
CDR3aa: CASRGQMTASSYNSPLHF
CDR3nt: TGCGCCAGCAGGGGACAGATGACGGCCAGCTCCTATAATTCACCCCTCCACTTT

d_gene: TRBD1
len: 15
v_gene: TRBV5-1
j_gene: TRBJ1-4
CDR3aa: CASSLSGTGNEKLFF
CDR3nt: TGCGCCAGCAGCTTATCCGGGACAGGGAATGAAAAACTGTTTTTT

d_gene: TRBD2
len: 15
v_gene: TRBV30
j_gene: TRBJ2-3
CDR3aa: CAWSVLAGGPDTQYF
CDR3nt: TGTGCCTGGAGTGTTCTAGCGGGAGGACCAGATACGCAGTATTTT

d_gene: -
len: 22
v_gene: TRBV7-3
j_gene: TRBJ2-7
CDR3aa: CASSLYPKTLIYHLFVPYEQYF
CDR3nt: TGTGCCAGCAGCTTATATCCAAAGACTTTAATTTATCACCTTTTCGTTCCTTACGAGCAGTACTTC

d_gene: -
len: 17
v_gene: TRBV14
j_gene: TRBJ2-5
CDR3aa: CASSYLPKTDRRETQYF
CDR3nt: TGTGCCAGCAGCTACCTACCTAAGACAGACAGGAGGGAGACCCAGTACTTC

d_gene: -
len: 13
v_gene: TRBV5-1
j_gene: TRBJ1-1
CDR3aa: CASSPTGGAEAFF
CDR3nt: TGCGCCAGCAGCCCCACAGGCGGCGCTGAAGCTTTCTTT

d_gene: -
len: 12
v_gene: TRBV19
j_gene: TRBJ1-5
CDR3aa: CASNEGGMPQHF
CDR3nt: TGTGCCAGTAACGAAGGGGGAATGCCCCAGCATTTT

d_gene: TRBD2
len: 15
v_gene: TRBV5-4
j_gene: TRBJ2-7
CDR3aa: CASSLSSSGRDEQYF
CDR3nt: TGTGCCAGCAGCTTGAGTTCTAGCGGGAGGGACGAGCAGTACTTC

d_gene: TRBD2
len: 17
v_gene: TRBV19
j_gene: TRBJ2-7
CDR3aa: CASSNTPVSGSLYEQYF
CDR3nt: TGTGCCAGTAGTAACACCCCCGTTAGCGGGAGCCTCTACGAGCAGTACTTC

d_gene: -
len: 14
v_gene: TRBV4-2
j_gene: TRBJ2-2
CDR3aa: CASSHGEDTGELFF
CDR3nt: TGTGCCAGCAGCCACGGGGAAGACACCGGGGAGCTGTTTTTT

d_gene: TRBD2
len: 15
v_gene: TRBV6-5
j_gene: TRBJ2-7
CDR3aa: CASSYHSGGAYEQYF
CDR3nt: TGTGCCAGCAGTTACCACAGCGGGGGGGCCTACGAGCAGTACTTC

d_gene: -
len: 15
v_gene: TRBV11-2
j_gene: TRBJ2-7
CDR3aa: CASSLAGGLLGEQYF
CDR3nt: TGTGCCAGCAGCTTAGCGGGGGGCCTCCTTGGGGAGCAGTACTTC

d_gene: -
len: 13
v_gene: TRBV7-7
j_gene: TRBJ2-2
CDR3aa: CASARGNTGELFF
CDR3nt: TGTGCTAGCGCGAGAGGGAACACCGGGGAGCTGTTTTTT